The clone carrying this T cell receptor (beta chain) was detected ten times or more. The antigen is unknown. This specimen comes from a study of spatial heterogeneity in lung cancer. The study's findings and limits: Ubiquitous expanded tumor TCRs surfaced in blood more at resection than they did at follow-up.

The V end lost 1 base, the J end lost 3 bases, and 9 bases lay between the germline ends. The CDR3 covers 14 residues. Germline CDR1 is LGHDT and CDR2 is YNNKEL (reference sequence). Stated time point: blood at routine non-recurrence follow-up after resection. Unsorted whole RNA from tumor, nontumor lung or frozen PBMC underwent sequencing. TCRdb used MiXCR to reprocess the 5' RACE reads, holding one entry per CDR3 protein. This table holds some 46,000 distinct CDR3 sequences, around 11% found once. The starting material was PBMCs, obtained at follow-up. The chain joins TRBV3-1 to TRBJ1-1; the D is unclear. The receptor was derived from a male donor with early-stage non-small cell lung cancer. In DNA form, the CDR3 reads TGTGCCAGCAGCCAAGGAGACCGGTACACTGAAGCTTTCTTT. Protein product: CASSQGDRYTEAFF.